This T cell receptor beta chain appears in the sequencing data of a study of T-cell reconstitution after alpha-beta-depleted transplantation in children (dated by TCRdb to the mid-2010s). As for the study more broadly: T-cell immune reconstitution after TCRalphabeta/CD19-depleted allogeneic hematopoietic cell transplantation in children was quantitatively tracked in the study by means of TCR repertoire profiling. Broader findings and caveats from the paper: The apparently early alphabetaT-cell count recovery about two months after transplant was reportedly dependent on only several hundred rapidly expanded clones derived from non-depleted graft cells. In some patients, high TCRbeta diversity at day 60 was attributed to recipient T cells and intrathymic progenitors that had survived conditioning. The frequencies of hyperexpanded clones fell over the following months, and after one year, T-cell counts and TCRbeta diversity were mostly attributed to newly produced T cells.

The library relied on PCR. TCRdb records Illumina HiSeq 2500 as the sequencer. TCR library preparation used molecular barcoding, with unique molecular identifiers applied to normalize quantification of the TCRbeta repertoire. Using fastp at Q25 and MiXCR, TCRdb reprocessed the public reads and kept productive beta chains. Identical CDR3 protein sequences are pooled into one entry, listed with their most common genes and DNA. This sample is represented by almost 600,000 distinct CDR3 sequences; 25% to 30% of them were singletons. Less than 40% of the sample rests with the top ten. The CDR3 holds 18 amino acids from the cysteine to the phenylalanine. The CDR3 DNA has 54 bases and is translated from base 1. The germline ends are 18 bases apart after V is trimmed by 3 bases and J by 0 bases. CDR1 MGHDK and CDR2 SYGVNS are derived from the germline V gene. Worth noting for this clonotype: Its antigen is currently not known. The record has no base qualities; no much larger clone is one base away.

The sample's treatment or condition, from its label and the paper: allogeneic hematopoietic cell transplantation with graft depleted of TCRalphabeta T cells and CD19 B cells. The children who served as transplant recipients had been given grafts of TCRalphabeta/CD19-depleted allogeneic hematopoietic cells. The sequence joins TRBV25-1 to TRBJ2-1; the D gene could be either TRBD1 or TRBD2, each agreeing at 5 bases. The sequence derives from a boy in the first two years of life with Wiskott-Aldrich syndrome, due to receive a stem cell transplant. The sequencing here drew on PBMCs, taken before TCRalphabeta/CD19-depleted stem cell transplant. The DNA is TGTGCCAGCAGTGACGAGGGGTCGATTCGGAGCTCCTACAATGAGCAGTTCTTC. It translates to CASSDEGSIRSSYNEQFF.